This TCR beta chain was profiled in a study of beta chain features in type 1 diabetes. General study points: When VDJ junctions were examined, type 1 diabetes patients showed fewer insertions and more deletions. For patients and controls alike, PCR might favor shorter templates to the same degree. Moderately but significantly shorter TCRB CDR3s were found in Type 1 diabetes patients in all four CD4+ subsets. Small HLA sub-analyses could not settle whether HLA shapes TCRB rearrangement.

TCRB transcripts that were expressed got sequenced, as all of the isolated RNA had been reverse transcribed. The table came from immunoSEQ multiplex PCR; TCRdb's copy has only in-frame clones and leaves some out. This sample carries about 640,000 clones, around an eighth of them seen once, and the ten largest clones take more than 0.1%. The CDR3 contains 15 residues. J lost 6 bases, V lost 5 bases, and 11 bases had no gene match. CDR1 and CDR2 from the germline V gene are SGHTA and FQGNSA. This clone appeared a few times. Antigen: not known. The V gene is TRBV7-2, the J gene TRBJ2-7; 9 bases align to TRBD1. What was sequenced was naive CD4+ T cells from blood. This receptor was taken from a young man with type 1 diabetes. The CDR3 loop reads CASSVQGARGPEQYF. CDR3 DNA sequence: TGTGCCAGCAGCGTACAGGGGGCGCGGGGACCCGAGCAGTACTTC.